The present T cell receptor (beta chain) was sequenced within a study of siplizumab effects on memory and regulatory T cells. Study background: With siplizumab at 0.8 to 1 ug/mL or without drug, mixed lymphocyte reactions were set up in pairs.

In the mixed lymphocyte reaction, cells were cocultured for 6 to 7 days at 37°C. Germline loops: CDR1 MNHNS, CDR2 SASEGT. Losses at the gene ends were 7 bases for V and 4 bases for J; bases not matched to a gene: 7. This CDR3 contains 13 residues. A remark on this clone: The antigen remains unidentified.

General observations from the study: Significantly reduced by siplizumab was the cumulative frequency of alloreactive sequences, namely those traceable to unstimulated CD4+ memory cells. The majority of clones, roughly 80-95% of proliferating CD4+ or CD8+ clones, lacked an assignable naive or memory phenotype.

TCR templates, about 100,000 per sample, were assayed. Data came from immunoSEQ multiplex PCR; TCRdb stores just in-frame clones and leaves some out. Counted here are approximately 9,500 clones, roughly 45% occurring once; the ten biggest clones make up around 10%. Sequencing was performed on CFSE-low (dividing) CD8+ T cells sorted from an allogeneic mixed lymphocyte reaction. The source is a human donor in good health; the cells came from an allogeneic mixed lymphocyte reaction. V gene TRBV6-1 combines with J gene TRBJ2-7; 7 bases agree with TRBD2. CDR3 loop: CASTRGGVYEQYF. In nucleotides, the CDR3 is TGTGCCAGCACTCGTGGGGGGGTATACGAGCAGTACTTC.